These T cell receptor beta chains were read from a single sample in a study of brain T cells in children with intractable seizures. Clones were sequenced by immunoSEQ multiplex PCR, and TCRdb holds only the in-frame ones, with some missing. In the table there are around 340,000 clones, more than 85% of which are singletons. The sample consisted of peripheral blood, taken less than 6 months after surgery. These receptors were taken from a boy under two years old with tuberous sclerosis and intractable seizures. Both conserved end residues are part of each CDR3. A D gene is named only where the DNA matches it firmly. Size tells how often a clone was seen (once, few, many) or the class of an expanded clone, and some rows leave it out.

clone size	V gene	J gene	D gene	CDR3 protein	CDR3 DNA
-	TRBV11-2	TRBJ2-5	TRBD2	CASRSLAGWWETQYF	TGTGCCAGCAGATCCTTAGCGGGGTGGTGGGAGACCCAGTACTTC
-	TRBV30	TRBJ1-2	-	CAWSVDRYGYTF	TGTGCCTGGAGTGTTGACAGATATGGCTACACCTTC
-	TRBV12-3/TRBV12-4	TRBJ2-1	TRBD2	CASGRGVEQFF	TGTGCCAGCGGGCGGGGGGTTGAGCAGTTCTTC
-	TRBV9	TRBJ1-1	-	CASSVEQGREAFF	TGTGCCAGCAGCGTAGAACAGGGCCGCGAAGCTTTCTTT
-	TRBV2	TRBJ2-3	TRBD2	CASSGEGGRADTQYF	TGTGCCAGCAGTGGAGAGGGAGGGCGCGCAGATACGCAGTATTTT
-	TRBV3-1/TRBV3-2	TRBJ1-2	-	CASSDIGGFSGYTF	TGTGCCAGCAGCGATATCGGGGGCTTTAGTGGCTACACCTTC
-	TRBV5-6	TRBJ2-3	TRBD2	CASSSSAGGVDTQYF	TGTGCCAGCAGCTCCTCAGCGGGGGGGGTGGATACGCAGTATTTT
-	TRBV7-3	TRBJ2-6	-	CASSSVPRANVLTF	TGTGCCAGCAGCTCAGTCCCGAGAGCCAACGTCCTGACTTTC
many	TRBV29-1	TRBJ1-3	-	CSVLVWANTIYF	TGCAGCGTTTTAGTATGGGCGAACACCATATATTTT
few	TRBV7-3	TRBJ1-2	-	CASSLMGGYGYTF	TGTGCCAGCAGCTTAATGGGGGGCTATGGCTACACCTTC
-	TRBV28	TRBJ2-7	-	CASSLSGPYEQYF	TGTGCCAGCAGTTTATCGGGTCCATACGAGCAGTACTTC
-	TRBV12-5	TRBJ2-7	TRBD2	CASGLVPSGLAGVYEQYF	TGTGCTAGTGGTTTGGTTCCGTCGGGCTTAGCGGGAGTCTACGAGCAGTACTTC
-	TRBV30	TRBJ1-1	-	CAWGGSTNTEAFF	TGTGCCTGGGGGGGCAGTACAAACACTGAAGCTTTCTTT
-	TRBV7-9	TRBJ2-3	TRBD1	CASSSTGSHIDTQYF	TGTGCCAGCAGCTCGACAGGGTCACATATAGATACGCAGTATTTT
-	TRBV3-1/TRBV3-2	TRBJ2-7	TRBD2	CASSYTSGSTYEQYF	TGTGCCAGCAGCTATACTAGCGGGAGCACCTACGAGCAGTACTTC
-	TRBV19	TRBJ1-1	TRBD1	CASSWTGGSAAFF	TGTGCCAGTAGTTGGACAGGGGGATCGGCGGCTTTCTTT
-	TRBV11-2	TRBJ2-7	TRBD2	CASSWTSYYEQYF	TGTGCCAGCAGTTGGACTAGTTACTACGAGCAGTACTTC
-	TRBV13	TRBJ1-6	-	CASSPRRGFRSNSPLHF	TGTGCCAGCAGCCCCCGTCGGGGTTTCCGTTCCAATTCACCCCTCCACTTT
-	TRBV19	TRBJ2-3	TRBD2	CASSISAASGSSTDTQYF	TGTGCCAGTAGTATCTCGGCGGCTAGCGGTTCTAGCACAGATACGCAGTATTTT
-	TRBV13	TRBJ1-1	-	CASSPGENTEAFF	TGTGCCAGCAGCCCAGGAGAGAACACTGAAGCTTTCTTT
-	TRBV3-1/TRBV3-2	TRBJ2-7	TRBD2	CASSRLALAGGVSYEQYF	TGTGCCAGCAGCCGACTTGCTTTAGCGGGAGGGGTTTCCTACGAGCAGTACTTC
-	TRBV6-1	TRBJ1-4	-	CASSEGAPNEKLFF	TGTGCCAGCAGTGAAGGGGCCCCTAATGAAAAACTGTTTTTT
-	TRBV27	TRBJ1-6	-	CASSIGQSYNSPLHF	TGTGCCAGCAGTATCGGGCAATCCTATAATTCACCCCTCCACTTT
-	TRBV3-1/TRBV3-2	TRBJ1-2	-	CASSPRTLGEPFYGYTF	TGTGCCAGCAGCCCGAGGACCCTAGGGGAGCCATTCTATGGCTACACCTTC
-	TRBV28	TRBJ1-6	-	CASSFGQSSYNSPLHF	TGTGCCAGCAGTTTCGGACAGAGCTCCTATAATTCACCCCTCCACTTT
-	TRBV4-1	TRBJ2-5	TRBD2	CASSARGLAGHGETQYF	TGCGCCAGCAGCGCCCGGGGACTAGCGGGCCACGGGGAGACCCAGTACTTC
-	TRBV9	TRBJ2-7	-	CASSVAVRDEQYF	TGTGCCAGCAGCGTAGCGGTTCGGGACGAGCAGTACTTC
-	TRBV2	TRBJ2-4	-	CASSQGGVLRIIQYF	TGTGCCAGCAGTCAGGGGGGAGTTTTGAGGATAATTCAGTACTTC
-	TRBV6-1	TRBJ1-1	-	CASSERWNTEAFF	TGTGCCAGCAGTGAACGTTGGAACACTGAAGCTTTCTTT
-	TRBV30	TRBJ2-7	-	CAWSAIRDTDVYSFYEQYF	TGTGCCTGGAGTGCTATCCGGGACACTGACGTCTATTCCTTCTACGAGCAGTACTTC
-	TRBV28	TRBJ1-4	-	CASSSNGGHTEKLFF	TGTGCCAGCAGTTCTAACGGGGGGCATACTGAAAAACTGTTTTTT
-	TRBV24-1	TRBJ2-5	-	CATSDGDTSEETQYF	TGTGCCACCAGTGATGGGGACACTTCGGAGGAGACCCAGTACTTC
-	TRBV30	TRBJ1-2	-	CAWSVRTEGAGYTF	TGTGCCTGGAGTGTACGGACAGAGGGTGCCGGCTACACCTTC
-	TRBV19	TRBJ1-2	-	CASSIPGYGYTF	TGTGCCAGTAGTATTCCCGGCTATGGCTACACCTTC
-	TRBV30	TRBJ1-5	-	CAWSVREGQPQHF	TGTGCCTGGAGTGTCAGGGAGGGCCAGCCCCAGCATTTT
-	TRBV11-2	TRBJ2-2	-	CASSSLRKYRELFF	TGTGCCAGCAGCTCCCTCCGGAAGTACCGGGAGCTGTTTTTT
-	TRBV9	TRBJ2-2	TRBD2	CASSVAVGTSYRELFF	TGTGCCAGCAGCGTAGCAGTTGGGACTAGCTACCGGGAGCTGTTTTTT
-	TRBV15	TRBJ2-7	-	CATSRKGGSYEQYF	TGTGCCACCAGCAGAAAGGGAGGATCCTACGAGCAGTACTTC
-	TRBV24-1	TRBJ2-3	TRBD2	CATTSGRAVDTQYF	TGTGCCACGACTAGCGGGAGGGCCGTAGATACGCAGTATTTT
-	TRBV5-8	TRBJ1-1	TRBD1	CASELLGRGDTEAFF	TGTGCCAGCGAGCTCTTGGGCAGGGGGGATACTGAAGCTTTCTTT
-	TRBV5-6	TRBJ2-1	TRBD2	CASSFEASGSYNEQFF	TGTGCCAGCAGCTTTGAGGCTAGCGGTTCTTACAATGAGCAGTTCTTC
-	TRBV6-5	TRBJ1-1	-	CASRAIGYEAFF	TGTGCCAGCAGGGCGATTGGATATGAAGCTTTCTTT
-	TRBV25-1	TRBJ2-7	TRBD1	CASSDPRTGEGHEQYF	TGTGCCAGCAGTGACCCACGGACAGGGGAGGGCCACGAGCAGTACTTC
-	TRBV4-1	TRBJ2-1	-	CASSHASGMVEQFF	TGCGCCAGCAGCCACGCCTCAGGGATGGTTGAGCAGTTCTTC
-	TRBV3-1/TRBV3-2	TRBJ2-1	-	CASSQTRGGHSYNEQFF	TGTGCCAGCAGCCAAACACGAGGGGGTCACTCCTACAATGAGCAGTTCTTC
-	TRBV21-1	TRBJ1-5	-	CASSKDRGLTNDQPQHF	TGTGCCAGCAGCAAAGACAGGGGACTAACCAACGATCAGCCCCAGCATTTT
-	TRBV13	TRBJ1-1	-	CASSRRDQEAFF	TGTGCCAGCAGCCGTCGGGACCAAGAAGCTTTCTTT
-	TRBV19	TRBJ2-5	-	CASSRGRELYQETQYF	TGTGCCAGTAGTAGGGGCAGGGAACTGTACCAAGAGACCCAGTACTTC
few	TRBV6-1	TRBJ1-1	-	CASSEYKTNTEAFF	TGTGCCAGCAGTGAGTACAAAACGAACACTGAAGCTTTCTTT
-	TRBV7-9	TRBJ1-5	-	CASSSRGEPQHF	TGTGCCAGCAGTTCCCGGGGGGAGCCCCAGCATTTT